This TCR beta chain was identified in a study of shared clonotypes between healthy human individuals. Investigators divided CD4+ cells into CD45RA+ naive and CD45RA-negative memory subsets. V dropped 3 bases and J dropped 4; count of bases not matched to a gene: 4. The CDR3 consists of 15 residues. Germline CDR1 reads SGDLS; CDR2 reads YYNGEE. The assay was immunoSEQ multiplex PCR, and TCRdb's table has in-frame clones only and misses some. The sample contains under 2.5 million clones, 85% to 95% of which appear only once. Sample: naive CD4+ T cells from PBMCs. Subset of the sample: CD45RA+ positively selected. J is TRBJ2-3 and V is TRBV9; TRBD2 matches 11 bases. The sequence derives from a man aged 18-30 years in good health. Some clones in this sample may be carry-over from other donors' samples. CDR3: CASSAHSGGADTQYF. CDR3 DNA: TGTGCCAGCAGCGCCCATAGCGGGGGGGCAGATACGCAGTATTTT. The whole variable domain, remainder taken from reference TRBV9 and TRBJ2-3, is DSGVTQTPKHLITATGQRVTLRCSPRSGDLSVYWYQQSLDQGLQFLIQYYNGEERAKGNILERFSAQQFPDLHSELNLSSLELGDSALYFCASSAHSGGADTQYFGPGTRLTVL.